A single TCR beta chain is shown here with its context. Germline-derived CDR1 and CDR2 are MGHRA and YSYEKL. The ends were cut back, 7 bases at V and 0 bases at J, with 14 bases in the middle. The CDR3 runs to 15 residues. This sample was included in a study of shared clonotypes between healthy human individuals. Generated by immunoSEQ multiplex PCR, the TCRdb table keeps only in-frame clones and is missing some. The sample lists about 2.4 million clones, around nine tenths occurring once. Specimen: naive CD4+ T cells sorted from blood. As to subset: CD45RA+ positively selected. V is TRBV4-1 and J is TRBJ2-3; D call uncertain. The clonotype originates from a man between 18 and 29 years old in good health. CDR3 nucleotides: TGCGCCAGCAACACTCCGGGCGCTAGCACAGATACGCAGTATTTT. Translating it yields CASNTPGASTDTQYF.